The 14 T cell receptor beta chains below all came from one sample that was sequenced in a study of blood T cell repertoires in COVID-19. Only in-frame clones appear in the TCRdb table, and some are missing; sequencing was by immunoSEQ multiplex PCR. The sample records fewer than 200,000 clones, about nine tenths being singletons. Sample: peripheral blood. These TCRs come from a man aged 18 to 29 who had recovered from COVID-19.

The chain recombines TRBV3-1 (or the pseudogene TRBV3-2) with TRBJ1-2; D remains ambiguous. Germline V gene lookup returns CDR1 LGHDT and CDR2 YNNKEL (reference sequence). This CDR3 has 16 residues. V lost 1 base to trimming and J lost 5 bases, with 17 bases between them. The DNA of the CDR3 is TGTGCCAGCAGCCAAGGGGCGTTGGGCAGGAGGTATGGCTACACCTTC. This encodes CASSQGALGRRYGYTF.

The genes are TRBV7-6 and TRBJ2-7; 9 bases align to TRBD2. The germline V gene encodes CDR1 SGHVS and CDR2 FNYEAQ. J lost 2 bases, V lost 1 base, and 3 bases had no gene match. The CDR3 loop spans 15 amino acids. CDR3 DNA: TGTGCCAGCAGCTTAGAAGCGGGAGGTACCTACGAGCAGTACTTC. Its protein is CASSLEAGGTYEQYF.

A word on this clone: At one boundary the junction diverges from the germline segment, which might be a read error. The V and J genes are TRBV19 and TRBJ2-6, with TRBD1 as a possible D gene (6 bases). CDR3 length: 16 amino acids. In germline, CDR1 is LNHDA, CDR2 SQIVND (reference sequence). Here the CDR3 DNA reads TGTGCCAGTAAAGGGGGAACGCTCTCTAGGGCCAACGTCCTGACTTTC. It translates to CASKGGTLSRANVLTF. Together with reference TRBV19 and TRBJ2-6, the CDR3 gives the full variable domain: DGGITQSPKYLFRKEGQNVTLSCEQNLNHDAMYWYRQDPGQGLRLIYYSQIVNDFQKGDIAEGYSVSREKKESFPLTVTSAQKNPTAFYLCASKGGTLSRANVLTFGAGSRLTVL.

The CDR3 loop reads CASSQTGGNYGYTF. Here the CDR3 DNA reads TGTGCCAGCAGTCAGACAGGGGGAAACTATGGCTACACCTTC. The V and J genes are TRBV6-6 and TRBJ1-2; TRBD1 matches 9 bases. Losses at the gene ends were 5 bases for V and 2 bases for J; bases not matched to a gene: 3. CDR3 length: 14 residues. CDR1 is MNHNY, CDR2 SVGAGI, per germline (reference sequence).

The chain recombines TRBV7-3 with TRBJ2-1; 8 nucleotides line up with TRBD1. With 4 bases clipped from V and 9 bases from J, the junction kept 11 bases outside the gene matches. This CDR3 is 15 amino acids long. Germline-derived CDR1 and CDR2 are SGHTA and FQGTGA. Here the CDR3 reads CASSSGRGQGGEQFF. In DNA, the CDR3 is TGTGCCAGCAGCTCGGGCAGGGGGCAGGGTGGTGAGCAGTTCTTC. Filled out from reference TRBV7-3 and TRBJ2-1, the complete variable domain reads GAGVSQTPSNKVTEKGKYVELRCDPISGHTALYWYRQSLGQGPEFLIYFQGTGAADDSGLPNDRFFAVRPEGSVSTLKIQRTERGDSAVYLCASSSGRGQGGEQFFGPGTRLTVL.

This clone was detected once. The J gene is TRBJ1-4, the V gene TRBV7-2; weak D call: TRBD1 (5 bases). CDR3 size: 18 residues. V lost 6 bases to trimming and J lost 3 bases, with 23 bases between them. Looked up from germline, CDR1 is SGHTA and CDR2 is FQGNSA. CDR3 amino acids: CASSQRGSGRTPNEKLFF. In nucleotides, the CDR3 is TGTGCCAGCAGTCAAAGGGGAAGTGGGCGTACACCTAATGAAAAACTGTTTTTT.

The chain links TRBV5-5 to TRBJ1-2; 8 positions agree with TRBD1. The V gene end was trimmed by 4 bases and the J gene end by 3 bases; junction bases not matched to a gene: 2. This CDR3 spans 13 amino acids. The germline V gene has CDR1 SGHKS and CDR2 YYEKEE (reference sequence). CDR3: CASSQTGDYGYTF. CDR3 sequence (DNA): TGTGCCAGCAGCCAGACAGGGGACTATGGCTACACCTTC.

This clone has only one observation. V usage is TRBV19 and J usage is TRBJ1-2; D unclear. Germline V CDR1 and CDR2: LNHDA, SQIVND (reference sequence). The CDR3 has 15 residues. Trimming removed 7 bases from V and 5 bases from J, with 20 bases in between. The CDR3 coding sequence is TGTGCCAGTACTCCTCTAAGTCAGCTCGGGTATGGCTACACCTTC. It codes for CASTPLSQLGYGYTF.

The V gene is TRBV6-5, the J gene TRBJ2-2; D uncertain. V was clipped by 6 bases and J by 6 bases, with 8 bases between them. The CDR3 has 12 residues. Germline CDR1 MNHEY, CDR2 SVGAGI. CDR3 sequence reads: CASSQVPGELFF. Here the CDR3 DNA reads TGTGCCAGCAGCCAGGTCCCCGGGGAGCTGTTTTTT.

The chain recombines TRBV6-6 with TRBJ1-2; tentative D call: TRBD1 (5 bases). V lost 6 bases and J 6 bases, leaving 17 bases between the germline ends. Germline V lookup: CDR1 MNHNY, CDR2 SVGAGI (reference sequence). This CDR3 region has 14 residues. The CDR3 sequence: CASSHLQGGDGYTF. The DNA of the CDR3 is TGTGCCAGCAGCCACCTCCAGGGAGGTGATGGCTACACCTTC.

V is TRBV6-2 or TRBV6-3 and J is TRBJ2-1; TRBD2 aligns across 11 bases. Unmatched junction bases numbered 5, after V lost 6 bases and J lost 1 base. There are 16 residues in the CDR3. Germline CDR1 is MNHEY and CDR2 is SVGEGT. The CDR3 coding sequence is TGTGCCAGCAGCCCTACTAGCGGGGGTTCCTACAATGAGCAGTTCTTC. This codes for CASSPTSGGSYNEQFF.

This chain uses TRBV5-4 with TRBJ2-1; D gene ambiguous. Germline V gene lookup returns CDR1 SGHNT and CDR2 YYREEE (reference sequence). Trimming took 0 bases from V and 3 from J, leaving 4 bases between them. This CDR3 comprises 13 residues. CDR3 sequence (DNA): TGTGCCAGCAGCTTGGTCCTCTACAATGAGCAGTTCTTC. Translation gives CASSLVLYNEQFF.

The chain employs TRBV21-1 and TRBJ2-1; the D segment call TRBD2 is taken from the table without a DNA check. TRBV21-1 is shown as a pseudogene. The CDR3 consists of 14 residues. CDR3 protein: CASSKAGGGPKQFF. The DNA for the CDR3 is TGTGCCAGCAGCAAAGCGGGGGGAGGGCCGAAGCAGTTCTTC.

The sample holds one count of this clone. DNA for the CDR3: TGCGCCAGCAGCTTGCAAAGAAGTGGACAGGACGAGCAGTACTTC. Translating gives CASSLQRSGQDEQYF. This sequence joins TRBV5-1 and TRBJ2-7, with 7 bases identical to TRBD1. CDR1 is SGHRS, CDR2 YFSETQ, per germline. The CDR3 extends over 15 amino acids. The J segment lost 5 bases and the V segment lost 1 base, leaving 9 bases of the junction unmatched.